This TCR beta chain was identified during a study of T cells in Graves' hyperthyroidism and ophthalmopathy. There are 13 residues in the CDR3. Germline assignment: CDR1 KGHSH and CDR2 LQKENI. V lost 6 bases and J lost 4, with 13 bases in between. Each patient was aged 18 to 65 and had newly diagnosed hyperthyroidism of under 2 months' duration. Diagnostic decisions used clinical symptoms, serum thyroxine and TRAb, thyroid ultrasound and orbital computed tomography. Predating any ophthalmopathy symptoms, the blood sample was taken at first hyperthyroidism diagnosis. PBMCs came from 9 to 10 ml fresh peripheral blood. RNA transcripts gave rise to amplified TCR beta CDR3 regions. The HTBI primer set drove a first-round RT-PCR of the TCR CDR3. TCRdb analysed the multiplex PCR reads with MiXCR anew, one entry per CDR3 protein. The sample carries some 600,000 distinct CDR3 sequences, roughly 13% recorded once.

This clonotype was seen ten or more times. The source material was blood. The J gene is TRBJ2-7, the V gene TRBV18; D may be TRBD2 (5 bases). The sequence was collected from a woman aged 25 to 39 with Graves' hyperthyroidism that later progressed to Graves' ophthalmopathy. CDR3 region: CASSREEGYEQYF. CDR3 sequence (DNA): TGTGCCAGCTCGCGTGAAGAGGGTTACGAGCAGTACTTC.